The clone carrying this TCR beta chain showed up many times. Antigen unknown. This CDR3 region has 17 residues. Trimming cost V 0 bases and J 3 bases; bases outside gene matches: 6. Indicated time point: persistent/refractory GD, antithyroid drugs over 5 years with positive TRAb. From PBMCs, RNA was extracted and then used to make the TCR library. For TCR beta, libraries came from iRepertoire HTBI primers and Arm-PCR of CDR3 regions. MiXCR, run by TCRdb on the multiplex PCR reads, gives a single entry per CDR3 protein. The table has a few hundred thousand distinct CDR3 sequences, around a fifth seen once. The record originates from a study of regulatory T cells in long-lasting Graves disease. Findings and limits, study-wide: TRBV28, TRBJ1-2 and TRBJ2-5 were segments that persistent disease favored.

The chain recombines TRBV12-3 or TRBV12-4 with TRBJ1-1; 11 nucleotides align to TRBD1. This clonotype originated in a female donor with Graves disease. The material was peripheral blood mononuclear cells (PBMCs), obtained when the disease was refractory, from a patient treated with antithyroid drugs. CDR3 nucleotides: TGTGCCAGCAGTTTAGCCCCGCGGACAGGGGGCCACACTGAAGCTTTCTTT. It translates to CASSLAPRTGGHTEAFF.